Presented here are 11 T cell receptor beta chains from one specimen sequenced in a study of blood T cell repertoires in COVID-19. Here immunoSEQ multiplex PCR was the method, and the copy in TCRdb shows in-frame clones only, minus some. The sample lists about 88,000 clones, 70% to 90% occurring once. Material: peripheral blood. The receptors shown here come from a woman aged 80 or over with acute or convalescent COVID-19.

The chain's CDR3 is CASSPTGMVEKLFF. DNA for the CDR3: TGTGCCAGTAGTCCCACAGGGATGGTTGAAAAACTGTTTTTT. The chain is built from TRBV19 and TRBJ1-4; TRBD1 is a possible D gene (6 bases). The CDR3 length is 14 residues. Germline CDR1 reads LNHDA; CDR2 reads SQIVND (reference sequence). Trimming took off 5 bases at V and 7 bases at J, with 14 bases between the two ends.

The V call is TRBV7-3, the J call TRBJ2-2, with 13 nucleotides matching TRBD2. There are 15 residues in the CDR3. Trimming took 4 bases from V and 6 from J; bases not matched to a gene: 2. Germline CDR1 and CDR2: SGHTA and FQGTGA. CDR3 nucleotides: TGTGCCAGCAGCTGGACTAGCGGGGGATCCGGGGAGCTGTTTTTT. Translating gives CASSWTSGGSGELFF. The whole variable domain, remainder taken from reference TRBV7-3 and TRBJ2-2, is GAGVSQTPSNKVTEKGKYVELRCDPISGHTALYWYRQSLGQGPEFLIYFQGTGAADDSGLPNDRFFAVRPEGSVSTLKIQRTERGDSAVYLCASSWTSGGSGELFFGEGSRLTVL.

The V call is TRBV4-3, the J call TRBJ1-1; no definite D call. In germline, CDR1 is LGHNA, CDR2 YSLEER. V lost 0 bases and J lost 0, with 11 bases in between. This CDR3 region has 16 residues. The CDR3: CASSQDLSTLNTEAFF. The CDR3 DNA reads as TGCGCCAGCAGCCAAGATTTGTCCACACTGAACACTGAAGCTTTCTTT.

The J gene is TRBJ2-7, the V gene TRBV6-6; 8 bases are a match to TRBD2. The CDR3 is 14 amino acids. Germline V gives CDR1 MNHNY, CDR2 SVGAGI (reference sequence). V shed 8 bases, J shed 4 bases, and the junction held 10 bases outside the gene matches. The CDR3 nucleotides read TGTGCCAGCCGCCCGGGACTAGGGGGGTACGAGCAGTACTTC. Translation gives CASRPGLGGYEQYF.

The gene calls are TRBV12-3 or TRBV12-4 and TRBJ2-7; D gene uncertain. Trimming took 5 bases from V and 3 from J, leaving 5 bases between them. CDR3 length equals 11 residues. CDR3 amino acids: CASSRVYEQYF. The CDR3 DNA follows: TGTGCCAGCAGTCGAGTCTACGAGCAGTACTTC.

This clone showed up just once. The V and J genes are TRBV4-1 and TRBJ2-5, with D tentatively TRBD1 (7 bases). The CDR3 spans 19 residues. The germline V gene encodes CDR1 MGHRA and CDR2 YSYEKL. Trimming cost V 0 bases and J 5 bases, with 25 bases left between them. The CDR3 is CASSQDPNRETGWGETQYF. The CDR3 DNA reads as TGCGCCAGCAGCCAAGACCCAAATCGGGAGACAGGGTGGGGTGAGACCCAGTACTTC.

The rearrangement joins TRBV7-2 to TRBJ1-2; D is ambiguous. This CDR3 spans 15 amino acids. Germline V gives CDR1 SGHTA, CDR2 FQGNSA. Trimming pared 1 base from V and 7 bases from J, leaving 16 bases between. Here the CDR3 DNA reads TGTGCCAGCAGCTTAGTTGCAGTCCGCCAATTTGGCTACACCTTC. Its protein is CASSLVAVRQFGYTF.

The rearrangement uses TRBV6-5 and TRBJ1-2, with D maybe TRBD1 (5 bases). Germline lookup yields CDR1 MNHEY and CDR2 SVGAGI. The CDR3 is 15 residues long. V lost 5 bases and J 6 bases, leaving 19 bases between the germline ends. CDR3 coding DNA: TGTGCCAGCAGTCAGGGTTGGGGAGGGGAGGATGGCTACACCTTC. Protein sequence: CASSQGWGGEDGYTF.

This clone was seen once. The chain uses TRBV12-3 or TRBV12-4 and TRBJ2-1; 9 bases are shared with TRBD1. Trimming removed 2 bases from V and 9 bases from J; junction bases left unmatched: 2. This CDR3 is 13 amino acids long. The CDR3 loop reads CASSLLTGGEQFF. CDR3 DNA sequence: TGTGCCAGCAGTTTACTGACAGGGGGTGAGCAGTTCTTC.

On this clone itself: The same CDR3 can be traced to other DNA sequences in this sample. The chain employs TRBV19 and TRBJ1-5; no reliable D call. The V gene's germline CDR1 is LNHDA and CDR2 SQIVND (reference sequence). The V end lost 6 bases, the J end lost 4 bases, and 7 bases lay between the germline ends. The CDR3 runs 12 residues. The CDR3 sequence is CASRGANQPQHF. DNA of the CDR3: TGTGCCAGTAGGGGAGCAAATCAGCCCCAGCATTTT.

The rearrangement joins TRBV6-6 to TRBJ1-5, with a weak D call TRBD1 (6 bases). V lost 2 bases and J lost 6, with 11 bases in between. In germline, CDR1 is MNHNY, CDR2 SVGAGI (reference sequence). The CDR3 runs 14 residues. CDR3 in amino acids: CASSYHPQGQPQHF. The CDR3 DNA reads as TGTGCCAGCAGTTACCACCCACAGGGTCAGCCCCAGCATTTT.